The clone carrying this T cell receptor (beta chain) was counted between two and nine times. What it recognizes is unknown. This sample is drawn from a study of T-cell memory formation after mild COVID-19. Study overall: Each donor largely had its own TCR clusters. Study-level results: Certain responding clones were present in pre-infection memory, suggesting participation of cross-reactive memory.

Trimming took off 1 base at V and 5 bases at J, with 9 bases between the two ends. This CDR3 has 14 residues. The germline gives CDR1 SGHAT, CDR2 FQNNGV. cDNA libraries for TCR alpha and TCR beta, carrying sample barcodes and UMIs, came from 5'RACE with constant-segment primers. TCRdb recomputed calls from the 5' RACE reads with MiXCR, one row per CDR3 protein. This table has roughly 86,000 distinct CDR3 sequences, about 16% appearing once. Sequenced sample: PBMCs or a T cell subset sorted from them (not recorded which). The V call is TRBV11-2, the J call TRBJ1-5, with D maybe TRBD1 (6 bases). The sequence came from a man between 18 and 29 years old who had mild COVID-19 (a few samples of this study predate the infection). Cell type and time point are not known. CDR3 nucleotide sequence: TGTGCCAGCAGCTTAGGCAGGGGAGATCAGCCCCAGCATTTT. Its protein is CASSLGRGDQPQHF.